The 27 T cell receptor beta chains below come from one sample, sequenced in a study of T cell repertoires in cytomegalovirus infection. Each CDR3 protein gets one entry after TCRdb re-called the reads with MiXCR. This sample has approximately 200,000 distinct CDR3 sequences, with under 30% found just once. Sequenced: PBMCs. The source is a human donor in good health (CMV status not recorded). Some clones in this sample may be carry-over from other donors' samples.

The rearrangement links TRBV10-3 to TRBJ2-7, with 9 bases fitting TRBD2. CDR1 ENHRY and CDR2 SYGVKD come from the germline V gene. With V trimmed by 6 bases and J by 6 bases, 9 bases remained unmatched. The CDR3 is 14 amino acids. The CDR3 is CAIRAGGAPGEQYF. The CDR3 region has the DNA TGTGCCATCAGAGCGGGGGGAGCTCCGGGCGAGCAGTACTTC.

This rearrangement joins TRBV18 to TRBJ1-1; 7 nucleotides agree with TRBD1. The trim removed 3 bases at V and 3 bases at J, leaving 4 bases unmatched. This CDR3 is built from 14 residues. Germline values: CDR1 KGHSH, CDR2 LQKENI. The CDR3 coding sequence is TGTGCCAGCTCACCCCGACAGGGATACACTGAAGCTTTCTTT. Translating it yields CASSPRQGYTEAFF.

The DNA for the CDR3 is TGTGCCACCAGCACATCCCCTAGACCAGCTGGGCTTTATGGCTACACCTTC. Residues: CATSTSPRPAGLYGYTF. The chain links TRBV15 to TRBJ1-2; D uncertain. V was pared by 4 bases and J by 5 bases, with 23 bases between. The CDR3 covers 17 residues. Germline CDR1 is LNHNV and CDR2 is YYDKDF (reference sequence). Full variable domain (outside the CDR3, taken from reference TRBV15 and TRBJ1-2): DAMVIQNPRYQVTQFGKPVTLSCSQTLNHNVMYWYQQKSSQAPKLLFHYYDKDFNNEADTPDNFQSRRPNTSFCFLDIRSPGLGDTAMYLCATSTSPRPAGLYGYTFGSGTRLTVV.

This clonotype was observed once. This sequence joins TRBV20-1 and TRBJ2-7; D gene ambiguous. The CDR3 spans 13 residues. Germline CDR1 DFQATT, CDR2 SNEGSKA (reference sequence). With 1 base removed from V and 5 bases from J, the gap between germline ends came to 12 bases. CDR3 nucleotides: TGCAGTGCTAGAGGAGCTAGACATAACGAGCAGTACTTC. Protein: CSARGARHNEQYF.

This clonotype was seen many times. The chain employs TRBV18 and TRBJ2-5; D remains unclear. V lost 4 bases and J 4 bases, leaving 7 bases between the germline ends. This CDR3 has 12 residues. Germline CDR1 is KGHSH and CDR2 is LQKENI. DNA for the CDR3: TGTGCCAGCTCACAGGACGGAGAGACCCAGTACTTC. Translated, it gives CASSQDGETQYF.

To note about this clonotype: Given a much more abundant clone one base away, this may be a read error. The CDR3 bases are TGTGCCAGCAGCTTAGCCACCAACAAAGGGAAGAACACTGAAGCTTTCTTT. As protein: CASSLATNKGKNTEAFF. J is TRBJ1-1 and V is TRBV7-6; D remains ambiguous. This CDR3 region has 17 residues. The germline V and J ends were trimmed by 0 bases and 1 base, with 15 bases remaining between them. Germline lookup yields CDR1 SGHVS and CDR2 FNYEAQ.

This clonotype was recorded a few times. V usage is TRBV7-2 and J usage is TRBJ1-6, with D possibly TRBD1 on 6 matching bases. This CDR3 has 14 amino acids. Trimming pared 4 bases from V and 8 bases from J, leaving 12 bases between. Germline V gene data show CDR1 as SGHTA and CDR2 as FQGNSA. CDR3 coding DNA: TGTGCCAGCAGCTGGACAGTTCGGGATTCACCCCTCCACTTT. Translating it yields CASSWTVRDSPLHF. Supplemented by reference TRBV7-2 and TRBJ1-6, the full variable domain reads GAGVSQSPSNKVTEKGKDVELRCDPISGHTALYWYRQSLGQGLEFLIYFQGNSAPDKSGLPSDRFSAERTGGSVSTLTIQRTQQEDSAVYLCASSWTVRDSPLHFGNGTRLTVT.

The chain has TRBV7-9 and TRBJ2-1; no definite D call. V gave up 6 bases and J gave up 0 bases, with 18 bases separating them. This CDR3 is 17 amino acids long. The V gene's germline CDR1 is SEHNR and CDR2 FQNEAQ (reference sequence). The CDR3 region has the DNA TGTGCCAGCAGTCCTCCCTTCCGGTGGAGCTCCTACAATGAGCAGTTCTTC. This sequence encodes CASSPPFRWSSYNEQFF.

The V call is TRBV11-2, the J call TRBJ1-2; 9 nucleotides align to TRBD1. V gave up 6 bases and J gave up 8 bases; unmatched junction bases: 7. Germline V lookup: CDR1 SGHAT, CDR2 FQNNGV. The CDR3 is 13 amino acids. The CDR3 loop reads CASRMTGGNGYTF. As DNA, the CDR3 is TGTGCCAGCAGAATGACAGGGGGAAACGGCTACACCTTC.

This clonotype was detected ten times or more. The chain combines TRBV7-8 with TRBJ2-3; D may correspond to TRBD1 or TRBD2 (5 bases each). CDR1 and CDR2 from the germline V gene are SGHVS and FQNEAQ. The CDR3 has 13 residues. V dropped 5 bases and J dropped 5 bases, with 11 bases sitting between them. The CDR3: CASSPGRGDTQYF. The CDR3 coding sequence is TGTGCCAGCAGCCCGGGACGAGGAGATACGCAGTATTTT.

The genes are TRBV12-3 or TRBV12-4 and TRBJ2-3; 10 nucleotides agree with TRBD2. V was clipped by 6 bases and J by 7 bases; unmatched bases: 10. CDR3 length: 15 residues. CDR3 region: CASSPLAGGANTQYF. The CDR3 DNA reads as TGTGCCAGCAGCCCGTTAGCGGGGGGCGCGAATACGCAGTATTTT.

With respect to this clonotype: A much bigger clone sits one base away, suggesting this may be a read error. The V call is TRBV12-3 or TRBV12-4, the J call TRBJ2-2, with D unclear. CDR3 length equals 12 residues. The chain's CDR3 is CASSEYTAELFF. CDR3 nucleotide sequence: TGTGCCAGCAGTGAGTACACCGCGGAGCTGTTTTTT.

The table lists this clonotype with a few counts. This CDR3 is CAISERDILGATNEKLFF. DNA of the CDR3: TGTGCCATCAGTGAGCGGGACATTTTGGGTGCAACTAATGAAAAACTGTTTTTT. V and J are TRBV10-3 and TRBJ1-4; TRBD1 might be the D (6 bases). The CDR3 has 18 amino acids. Germline V CDR1 and CDR2: ENHRY, SYGVKD. The V end lost 2 bases, the J end lost 0 bases, and 16 bases lay between the germline ends.

This rearrangement joins TRBV7-2 to TRBJ1-6, with TRBD1 matching 7 bases. The CDR3 loop spans 15 amino acids. The germline CDR1 and CDR2 sequences are SGHTA and FQGNSA. After removal of 4 bases from V and 14 bases from J, the junction contained 14 bases not matched to a gene. The CDR3 here is CASSSPVQGIEALHF. Written as DNA, the CDR3 is TGTGCCAGCAGCTCTCCGGTACAGGGGATCGAGGCCCTCCACTTT. The whole variable domain, remainder taken from reference TRBV7-2 and TRBJ1-6, is GAGVSQSPSNKVTEKGKDVELRCDPISGHTALYWYRQSLGQGLEFLIYFQGNSAPDKSGLPSDRFSAERTGGSVSTLTIQRTQQEDSAVYLCASSSPVQGIEALHFGNGTRLTVT.

The J gene is TRBJ2-5, the V gene TRBV5-4, with D perhaps matching TRBD1 or TRBD2 (5 bases each). V was cut by 4 bases and J by 5 bases, with 15 bases left in between. The CDR3 totals 14 residues. Germline V gene lookup returns CDR1 SGHNT and CDR2 YYREEE (reference sequence). CDR3 amino acids: CASSPGPSVETQYF. DNA of the CDR3: TGTGCCAGCAGCCCGGGACCTTCGGTTGAGACCCAGTACTTC.

This clonotype occurred many times. V usage is TRBV10-3 and J usage is TRBJ2-7, with a tentative D call TRBD1 (6 bases). CDR3 length equals 15 residues. Germline CDR1 ENHRY, CDR2 SYGVKD. The V and J ends lost 2 bases and 3 bases respectively, with 14 bases between them. CDR3 loop: CAISEETGSFYEQYF. In DNA form, the CDR3 reads TGTGCCATCAGTGAGGAAACAGGGAGCTTCTACGAGCAGTACTTC.

This clonotype was found many times. This rearrangement joins TRBV6-1 to TRBJ2-1; 10 bases align to TRBD1. The V and J ends lost 3 bases and 5 bases, in that order; junction bases with no gene match: 4. Germline values: CDR1 MNHNS, CDR2 SASEGT. The CDR3 has 15 residues. CDR3: CASSDPGQGDNEQFF. DNA for the CDR3: TGTGCCAGCAGTGATCCCGGACAGGGGGACAATGAGCAGTTCTTC.

A few counts support this clonotype. This CDR3 reads CSARDKLPGTQYF. The CDR3 region has the DNA TGCAGTGCTAGAGATAAGCTTCCGGGAACGCAGTATTTT. The chain uses TRBV20-1 and TRBJ2-3; a possible D gene is TRBD2 (5 bases). This CDR3 is built from 13 residues. Trimming removed 0 bases at V and 9 bases at J, with 13 bases between. Germline lookup yields CDR1 DFQATT and CDR2 SNEGSKA (reference sequence).

This clonotype was counted ten times or more. V usage is TRBV7-2 and J usage is TRBJ1-5; a possible D gene is TRBD1 (6 bases). The CDR3 length is 14 residues. V dropped 4 bases and J dropped 2 bases, with 9 bases sitting between them. Looked up from germline, CDR1 is SGHTA and CDR2 is FQGNSA. The CDR3 DNA sequence: TGTGCCAGCAGCTCGACAGGAGGCAATCAGCCCCAGCATTTT. Its translation is CASSSTGGNQPQHF.

This chain links TRBV6-1 with TRBJ2-7; TRBD1 is a possible D gene (6 bases). The CDR3 has 13 amino acids. CDR1 is MNHNS, CDR2 SASEGT, per germline. Deletions cut 5 bases from V and 2 bases from J, with 10 bases between. CDR3 sequence: CASSRDTAYEQYF. In DNA form, the CDR3 reads TGTGCCAGCAGTCGGGACACCGCCTACGAGCAGTACTTC.

This clonotype was counted many times. The V call is TRBV7-2, the J call TRBJ1-1; D is undetermined. In germline, CDR1 is SGHTA, CDR2 FQGNSA. The CDR3 extends over 16 amino acids. Trimming removed 2 bases from V and 3 bases from J, with 16 bases in between. The CDR3 sequence: CASSLKGTREHTEAFF. In DNA form, the CDR3 reads TGTGCCAGCAGCTTAAAGGGTACTAGGGAGCACACTGAAGCTTTCTTT.

V is TRBV19 and J is TRBJ1-6, with 8 nucleotides matching TRBD1. The CDR3 is 14 residues long. Trimming at V came to 7 bases and at J to 6 bases, leaving 5 bases not matched to a gene. Germline CDR1 and CDR2: LNHDA and SQIVND (reference sequence). CDR3 DNA: TGTGCCAGTACCAGGACAGGGAGTAATTCACCCCTCCACTTT. Its translation is CASTRTGSNSPLHF.

This clonotype was seen a few times. J is TRBJ2-7 and V is TRBV29-1; 12 nucleotides line up with TRBD1. Germline CDR1 SQVTM, CDR2 ANQGSEA. The J segment lost 4 bases and the V segment lost 5 bases, leaving 3 bases of the junction unmatched. The CDR3 is made up of 13 amino acids. As DNA, the CDR3 is TGCAGCGTTCCGGGACAGGGGGCGTACGAGCAGTACTTC. Amino acids: CSVPGQGAYEQYF.

The rearrangement uses TRBV6-2 or TRBV6-3 and TRBJ2-5; D gene ambiguous. V shed 5 bases and J shed 3 bases, with 13 bases lying between them. CDR3 length equals 14 residues. Germline V gene sequence: CDR1 MNHEY, CDR2 SVGEGT. CDR3 sequence: CASSHPTDKETQYF. The CDR3 coding sequence is TGTGCCAGCAGTCACCCCACCGATAAAGAGACCCAGTACTTC.

The gene calls are TRBV7-3 and TRBJ2-4, with D possibly TRBD2 on 7 matching bases. Trimming removed 5 bases from V and 5 bases from J, with 16 bases in between. The germline V gene has CDR1 SGHTA and CDR2 FQGTGA. This CDR3 comprises 15 residues. The CDR3 is CASSPMGGGQNIQYF. The CDR3 DNA follows: TGTGCCAGCAGCCCCATGGGAGGGGGACAAAACATTCAGTACTTC.

In this sample, this clonotype turned up a few times. The chain joins TRBV9 to TRBJ1-1, with D perhaps TRBD1 (5 bases). The ends were cut back, 0 bases at V and 5 bases at J, with 14 bases in the middle. Looked up from germline, CDR1 is SGDLS and CDR2 is YYNGEE. This CDR3 has 15 amino acids. The CDR3 here is CASSVELIEGTEAFF. Here the CDR3 DNA reads TGTGCCAGCAGCGTAGAGCTTATTGAGGGGACTGAAGCTTTCTTT.

The V and J genes are TRBV7-6 and TRBJ1-3, with no clear D. Trimming cost V 5 bases and J 1 base, with 12 bases left between them. Germline-derived CDR1 and CDR2 are SGHVS and FNYEAQ. The CDR3 contains 15 residues. The CDR3 reads CASSPAAISGNTIYF. The CDR3 region has the DNA TGTGCCAGCAGCCCCGCGGCGATTTCTGGAAACACCATATATTTT. Variable domain in full (rest from reference TRBV7-6 and TRBJ1-3): GAGVSQSPRYKVTKRGQDVALRCDPISGHVSLYWYRQALGQGPEFLTYFNYEAQQDKSGLPNDRFSAERPEGSISTLTIQRTEQRDSAMYRCASSPAAISGNTIYFGEGSWLTVV.